This T cell receptor (beta chain) stems from a study of T-cell reconstitution after alpha-beta-depleted transplantation in children. This clonotype appeared a few times. This sample's TCRbeta library carried unique molecular identifier barcodes. TCRdb re-called the PCR reads through MiXCR, storing one row per CDR3 protein. The sample yields about 370,000 distinct CDR3 sequences, 20% seen once. Trimming removed 8 bases from V and 4 bases from J, with 10 bases in between. The CDR3 loop spans 13 amino acids. Germline CDR1 is KGHDR and CDR2 is SFDVKD. This chain uses TRBV24-1 with TRBJ2-2; either TRBD1 or TRBD2 may supply D (5 bases each). This specimen consisted of PBMCs from the stem cell graft donor, obtained from the stem cell graft. The receptor comes from a human donor who donated a stem cell graft to a child with acute myeloid leukemia. CDR3 amino acids: CATNRGGTGELFF. The CDR3 nucleotides are TGTGCCACCAATCGGGGCGGCACCGGGGAGCTGTTTTTT.